Below are 7 T cell receptor beta chains sequenced from a single sample in a study of monozygotic twins with inflammatory bowel disease. TCRdb reprocessed the 5' RACE reads and reports one entry per CDR3 protein, with no DNA. The sample table sets out around 230,000 distinct CDR3 sequences. The material sequenced was blood. These receptors were collected from a human donor with ulcerative colitis or Crohn's disease, or a healthy co-twin of an affected twin (not recorded which).

J is TRBJ2-7 and V is TRBV7-9; TCRdb picks TRBD2, but there is no DNA to check that call. CDR3 size: 15 residues. CDR1 and CDR2 from the germline V gene are SEHNR and FQNEAQ (reference sequence). This chain's CDR3 is CASSLFLAGVGEQYF.

The CDR3 loop reads CASSLAGGGTYNEQFF. This chain links TRBV5-1 with TRBJ2-1; TCRdb calls TRBD1, which cannot be checked without DNA. Germline-derived CDR1 and CDR2 are SGHRS and YFSETQ. The CDR3 has 16 residues. Combining the CDR3 with reference TRBV5-1 and TRBJ2-1 gives the whole variable domain KAGVTQTPRYLIKTRGQQVTLSCSPISGHRSVSWYQQTPGQGLQFLFEYFSETQRNKGNFPGRFSGRQFSNSRSEMNVSTLELGDSALYLCASSLAGGGTYNEQFFGPGTRLTVL.

The chain carries TRBV12-3 or TRBV12-4 and TRBJ2-7. The CDR3 spans 16 residues. The CDR3 protein is CASSSPGAAKGREQYF.

The J gene is TRBJ2-4, the V gene TRBV11-1; TCRdb returns TRBD1, unconfirmable since there is no DNA. The CDR3 consists of 16 residues. Germline V CDR1 and CDR2: SGHAT, FQDESV (reference sequence). The CDR3 sequence is CASSPGTGAAKNIQYF.

The genes are TRBV18 and TRBJ1-1. Germline loops: CDR1 KGHSH, CDR2 LQKENI. CDR3 size: 15 residues. CDR3 sequence reads: CASSLSRVEGTEAFF. The complete variable domain, with remaining parts taken from reference TRBV18 and TRBJ1-1, reads NAGVMQNPRHLVRRRGQEARLRCSPMKGHSHVYWYRQLPEEGLKFMVYLQKENIIDESGMPKERFSAEFPKEGPSILRIQQVVRGDSAAYFCASSLSRVEGTEAFFGQGTRLTVV.

J is TRBJ2-7 and V is TRBV5-1; TCRdb reports TRBD1, a call that lacks DNA to check it against. The CDR3 has 13 residues. From germline, CDR1 is SGHRS and CDR2 YFSETQ. The CDR3 here is CASSLQGNYEQYF.

The V and J genes are TRBV6-4 and TRBJ2-1. CDR3 length equals 12 residues. CDR1 and CDR2 from the germline V gene are MRHNA and SNTAGT. The CDR3 loop is CASSDRYNEQFF.